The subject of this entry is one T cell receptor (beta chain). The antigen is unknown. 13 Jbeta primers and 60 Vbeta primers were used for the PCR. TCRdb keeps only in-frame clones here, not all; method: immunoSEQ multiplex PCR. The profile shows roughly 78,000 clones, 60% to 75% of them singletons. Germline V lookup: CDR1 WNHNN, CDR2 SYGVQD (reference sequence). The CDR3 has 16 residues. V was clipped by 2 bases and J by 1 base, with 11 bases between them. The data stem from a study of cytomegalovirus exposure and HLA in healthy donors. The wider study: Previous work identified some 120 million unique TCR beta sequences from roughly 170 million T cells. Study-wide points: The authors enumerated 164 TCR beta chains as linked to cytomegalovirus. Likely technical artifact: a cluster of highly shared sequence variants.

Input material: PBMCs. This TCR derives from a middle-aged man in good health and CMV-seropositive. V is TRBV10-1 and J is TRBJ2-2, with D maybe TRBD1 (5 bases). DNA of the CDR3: TGCGCCAGCAGTGAGGACAGAAACCTGAACACCGGGGAGCTGTTTTTT. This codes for CASSEDRNLNTGELFF.